One and the same sample provided the 19 T cell receptor beta chains below, sequenced in a study of identical twins. TCRdb analysed the 5' RACE reads with MiXCR anew, one entry per CDR3 protein. Here the sample spans 400,000 to 650,000 distinct CDR3 sequences, 22% being singletons. This sample was shared with a second study, whose subject was T cells expressing NK-cell markers.

Source material: CD4+ T cells sorted from blood. These receptors all come from a woman under 30 in good health.

This clonotype appeared many times. V usage is TRBV20-1 and J usage is TRBJ2-3; a weak D match, TRBD2 (6 bases). Germline CDR1 is DFQATT and CDR2 is SNEGSKA (reference sequence). The CDR3 consists of 13 residues. Trimming cost V 3 bases and J 6 bases, with 13 bases left between them. Here the CDR3 reads CSASGGALDTQYF. For the CDR3, the DNA is TGCAGTGCTAGCGGCGGGGCCCTTGATACGCAGTATTTT.

This clonotype was picked up a small number of times. This sequence joins TRBV5-1 and TRBJ1-2, with no clear D. CDR3 length: 15 residues. Germline CDR1 and CDR2: SGHRS and YFSETQ. Trimming pared 0 bases from V and 2 bases from J, leaving 11 bases between. CDR3 in amino acids: CASSLADRANYGYTF. DNA of the CDR3: TGCGCCAGCAGCTTGGCCGATCGGGCGAACTATGGCTACACCTTC.

This clonotype was picked up a small number of times. The chain combines TRBV3-1 with TRBJ2-3; D uncertain. The CDR3 covers 14 residues. Germline CDR1 reads LGHDT; CDR2 reads YNNKEL (reference sequence). The ends were cut back, 5 bases at V and 2 bases at J, with 11 bases in the middle. In DNA, the CDR3 is TGTGCCAGCAGCTCGACCCCTACCACAGATACGCAGTATTTT. Protein: CASSSTPTTDTQYF.

V usage is TRBV6-1 and J usage is TRBJ2-5, with TRBD1 as a possible D gene (5 bases). The V end was cut by 2 bases, the J end by 2 bases, with 9 bases between. The germline V gene has CDR1 MNHNS and CDR2 SASEGT. This CDR3 comprises 14 residues. The DNA of the CDR3 is TGTGCCAGCAGTGAATTGGCAGGGCAAGAGACCCAGTACTTC. Translated, it gives CASSELAGQETQYF.

The V and J genes are TRBV20-1 and TRBJ1-6; 11 bases are shared with TRBD1. Germline V gene lookup returns CDR1 DFQATT and CDR2 SNEGSKA (reference sequence). The J segment lost 9 bases and the V segment lost 0 bases, leaving 4 bases of the junction unmatched. The CDR3 is 15 amino acids. CDR3 nucleotides: TGCAGTGCTAGAGAGGGACAGGGGGGTGGTTCACCCCTCCACTTT. As protein: CSAREGQGGGSPLHF.

V is TRBV3-1 and J is TRBJ2-7; 12 bases agree with TRBD2. Germline CDR1 is LGHDT and CDR2 is YNNKEL (reference sequence). V trimming: 6 bases; J trimming: 2 bases; junction bases outside the gene matches: 11. This CDR3 is 17 amino acids long. The CDR3 nucleotides are TGTGCCAGCAGTCCACCGTCCAGACTAGCGGGGGCCTACGAGCAGTACTTC. It is translated as CASSPPSRLAGAYEQYF.

The J gene is TRBJ2-7, the V gene TRBV2, with D unclear. There are 11 residues in the CDR3. Germline loops: CDR1 SNHLY, CDR2 FYNNEI. Deletions cut 7 bases from V and 4 bases from J, with 8 bases between. CDR3: CASKVEYEQYF. DNA for the CDR3: TGTGCCAGCAAGGTAGAATACGAGCAGTACTTC.

This clonotype was picked up many times. CDR3 loop: CSASEVSNQPQHF. The CDR3 DNA follows: TGCAGTGCTAGCGAGGTTAGCAATCAGCCCCAGCATTTT. The chain employs TRBV20-1 and TRBJ1-5; D gene uncertain. V was pared by 3 bases and J by 0 bases, with 6 bases between. This CDR3 is 13 amino acids long. Germline assignment: CDR1 DFQATT and CDR2 SNEGSKA (reference sequence).

The table lists this clonotype with a count of one. The genes are TRBV7-2 and TRBJ2-1; D is uncertain. V shed 4 bases and J shed 5 bases, with 12 bases lying between them. CDR3 size: 14 residues. Germline assignment: CDR1 SGHTA and CDR2 FQGNSA. The CDR3 bases are TGTGCCAGCAGCTCCCGGACCGGCCACAATGAGCAGTTCTTC. Protein product: CASSSRTGHNEQFF.

CDR3 in amino acids: CSALGRLSGKGYTF. CDR3 nucleotide sequence: TGCAGTGCCCTTGGCCGGTTGTCCGGGAAGGGCTACACCTTC. The rearrangement links TRBV20-1 to TRBJ1-2; no reliable D call. This CDR3 is 14 amino acids long. Germline loops: CDR1 DFQATT, CDR2 SNEGSKA (reference sequence). Trimming pared 6 bases from V and 8 bases from J, leaving 22 bases between.

This clonotype has a handful of counts. This chain links TRBV4-3 with TRBJ2-2; 8 bases are a match to TRBD1. The CDR3 length is 15 residues. Germline V CDR1 and CDR2: LGHNA, YSLEER. V was pared by 0 bases and J by 6 bases, with 3 bases of the junction left unmatched. CDR3 sequence: CASSQEGGQAGELFF. DNA of the CDR3: TGCGCCAGCAGCCAAGAGGGGGGACAGGCCGGGGAGCTGTTTTTT.

The gene calls are TRBV12-3 or TRBV12-4 and TRBJ2-3; either TRBD1 or TRBD2 may supply D (5 bases each). The CDR3 contains 15 residues. The V end was cut by 5 bases, the J end by 0 bases, with 12 bases between. The CDR3 DNA reads as TGTGCCAGCAGTCTTATGGGGGAGAGCACAGATACGCAGTATTTT. Amino acids: CASSLMGESTDTQYF.

This clonotype was seen a few times. The chain joins TRBV5-1 to TRBJ2-7; TRBD1 or TRBD2 may be the D gene (5 bases each). V was clipped by 0 bases and J by 5 bases, with 18 bases between them. Germline V gene sequence: CDR1 SGHRS, CDR2 YFSETQ. CDR3 length equals 16 residues. The CDR3 region is CASSLDGGRYIDEQYF. DNA of the CDR3: TGCGCCAGCAGCTTGGATGGGGGTCGTTATATCGACGAGCAGTACTTC.

The table lists this clonotype with a few counts. V is TRBV6-2 or TRBV6-3 and J is TRBJ1-6; D is perhaps TRBD1 (6 bases). The CDR3 extends over 14 amino acids. The V gene's germline CDR1 is MNHEY and CDR2 SVGEGT. The ends were cut back, 0 bases at V and 6 bases at J, with 6 bases in the middle. In nucleotides, the CDR3 is TGTGCCAGCAGTTACTCAGGGGGTAATTCACCCCTCCACTTT. Amino acids: CASSYSGGNSPLHF.

The chain carries TRBV20-1 and TRBJ2-7; maybe TRBD2 (6 bases). The CDR3 has 15 amino acids. The germline V gene encodes CDR1 DFQATT and CDR2 SNEGSKA (reference sequence). Trimming removed 0 bases at V and 0 bases at J, with 12 bases between. For the CDR3, the DNA is TGCAGTGCTAGAGATCCGCGGGGAGTCTCCTACGAGCAGTACTTC. It translates to CSARDPRGVSYEQYF.

Many counts were recorded for this clonotype. This chain connects TRBV5-1 to TRBJ2-3, with a tentative D call TRBD2 (6 bases). V was pared by 2 bases and J by 4 bases, with 11 bases between. The CDR3 has 14 amino acids. Germline V gives CDR1 SGHRS, CDR2 YFSETQ. CDR3 DNA sequence: TGCGCCAGCAGCTTCGGCGGCGGGGCAGATACGCAGTATTTT. Translation: CASSFGGGADTQYF.

This clonotype was recorded at least ten times. The V call is TRBV10-1, the J call TRBJ2-1, with 9 bases identical to TRBD2. Germline V gene lookup returns CDR1 WNHNN and CDR2 SYGVQD (reference sequence). This CDR3 is 15 amino acids long. J gave up 6 bases and V 3 bases, and 6 bases lay outside the gene matches. The CDR3 nucleotides are TGCGCCAGCAGTGATCAAGCGGGAGGTCTCAATGAGCAGTTCTTC. Translation: CASSDQAGGLNEQFF.

The table lists this clonotype with a few counts. The chain couples TRBV20-1 to TRBJ2-1; 13 positions match TRBD2. Per germline, CDR1 DFQATT and CDR2 SNEGSKA (reference sequence). This CDR3 has 15 amino acids. The ends lost 2 bases at V and 9 bases at J; junction bases unmatched: 7. CDR3 residues: CSARPGLAGASEQFF. The CDR3 bases are TGCAGTGCTAGACCCGGACTAGCGGGAGCAAGTGAGCAGTTCTTC.

This clonotype has ten or more counts. V gene TRBV5-1 combines with J gene TRBJ2-7, with D tentatively TRBD1 or TRBD2 (5 bases each). CDR1 is SGHRS and CDR2 is YFSETQ in the germline V gene. This CDR3 has 13 amino acids. The V gene lost 2 bases and the J gene lost 4 bases, with 10 bases spanning the gap. CDR3 nucleotides: TGCGCCAGCAGCTTTGACGGGACGTACGAGCAGTACTTC. Translated, it gives CASSFDGTYEQYF. Combining the CDR3 with reference TRBV5-1 and TRBJ2-7 gives the whole variable domain KAGVTQTPRYLIKTRGQQVTLSCSPISGHRSVSWYQQTPGQGLQFLFEYFSETQRNKGNFPGRFSGRQFSNSRSEMNVSTLELGDSALYLCASSFDGTYEQYFGPGTRLTVT.